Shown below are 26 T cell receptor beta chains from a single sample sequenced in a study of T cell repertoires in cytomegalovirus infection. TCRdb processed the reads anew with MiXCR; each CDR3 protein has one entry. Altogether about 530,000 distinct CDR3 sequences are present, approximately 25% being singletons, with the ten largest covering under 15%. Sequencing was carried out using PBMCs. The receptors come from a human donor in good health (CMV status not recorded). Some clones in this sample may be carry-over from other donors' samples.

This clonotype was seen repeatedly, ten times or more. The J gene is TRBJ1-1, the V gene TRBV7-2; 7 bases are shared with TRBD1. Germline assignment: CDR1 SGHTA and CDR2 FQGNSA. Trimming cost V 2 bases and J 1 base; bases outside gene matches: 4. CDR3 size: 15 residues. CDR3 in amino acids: CASSLKGGWNTEAFF. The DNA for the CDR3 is TGTGCCAGCAGCTTAAAAGGGGGCTGGAACACTGAAGCTTTCTTT.

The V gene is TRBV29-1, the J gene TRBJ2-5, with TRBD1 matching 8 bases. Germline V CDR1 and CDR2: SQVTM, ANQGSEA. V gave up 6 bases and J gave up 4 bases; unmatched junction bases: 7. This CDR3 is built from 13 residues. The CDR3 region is CSVRGQRGETQYF. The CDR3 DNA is TGCAGCGTCAGGGGGCAGAGGGGAGAGACCCAGTACTTC.

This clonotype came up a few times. The CDR3: CSANAGPSGLQLRQETQYF. The CDR3 DNA reads TGCAGTGCCAACGCGGGGCCATCGGGACTTCAACTTCGCCAAGAGACCCAGTACTTC. This chain joins TRBV20-1 and TRBJ2-5; TRBD2 is a possible D gene (6 bases). The CDR3 runs to 19 residues. Per the germline V gene, CDR1 is DFQATT and CDR2 is SNEGSKA (reference sequence). V dropped 6 bases and J dropped 1 base, with 30 bases sitting between them.

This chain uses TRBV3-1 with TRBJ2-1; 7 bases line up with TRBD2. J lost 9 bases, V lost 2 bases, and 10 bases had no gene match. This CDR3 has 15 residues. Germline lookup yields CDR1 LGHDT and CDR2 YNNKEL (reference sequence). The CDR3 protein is CASSQRFGLGGEQFF. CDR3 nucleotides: TGTGCCAGCAGCCAAAGATTTGGACTAGGCGGTGAGCAGTTCTTC.

The CDR3 coding sequence is TGTGCCAGCAGTCTACAGGGATGGAATCAGCCCCAGCATTTT. It yields the protein CASSLQGWNQPQHF. This chain uses TRBV27 with TRBJ1-5, with D possibly being TRBD1 (6 bases). Germline values: CDR1 MNHEY, CDR2 SMNVEV (reference sequence). Trimming removed 5 bases from V and 4 bases from J, with 12 bases in between. The CDR3 is 14 residues long.

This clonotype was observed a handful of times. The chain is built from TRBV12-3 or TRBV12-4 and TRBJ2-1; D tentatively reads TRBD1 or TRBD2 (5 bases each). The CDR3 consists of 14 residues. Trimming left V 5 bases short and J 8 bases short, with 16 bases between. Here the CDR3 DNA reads TGTGCCAGCAGTCTGGGGACCACCGGGGATGAGCAGTTCTTC. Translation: CASSLGTTGDEQFF.

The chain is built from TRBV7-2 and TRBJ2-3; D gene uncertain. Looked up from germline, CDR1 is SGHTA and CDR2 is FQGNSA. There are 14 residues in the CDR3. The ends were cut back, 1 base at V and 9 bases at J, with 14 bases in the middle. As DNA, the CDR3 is TGTGCCAGCAGCTTAGTAGTGGACCAAAAAACGCAGTATTTT. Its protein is CASSLVVDQKTQYF.

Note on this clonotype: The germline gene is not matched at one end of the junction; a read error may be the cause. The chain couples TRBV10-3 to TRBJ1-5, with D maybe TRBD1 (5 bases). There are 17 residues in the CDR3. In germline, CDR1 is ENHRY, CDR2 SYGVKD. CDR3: CANSDGDLGAGNQPQHF. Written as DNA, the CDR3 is TGTGCCAACAGTGACGGTGACCTCGGGGCCGGGAATCAGCCCCAGCATTTT.

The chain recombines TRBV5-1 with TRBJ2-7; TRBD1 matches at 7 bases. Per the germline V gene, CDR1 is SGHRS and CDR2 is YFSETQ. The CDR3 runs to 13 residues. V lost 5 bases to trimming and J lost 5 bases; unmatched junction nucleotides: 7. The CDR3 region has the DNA TGCGCCAGCAGGGTTTCTCAGGGGGACGAGCAGTACGTC. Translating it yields CASRVSQGDEQYV.

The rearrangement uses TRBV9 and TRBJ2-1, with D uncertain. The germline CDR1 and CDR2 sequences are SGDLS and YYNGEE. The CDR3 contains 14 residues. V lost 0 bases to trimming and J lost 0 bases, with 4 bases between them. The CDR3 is CASSVESSYNEQFF. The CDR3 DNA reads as TGTGCCAGCAGCGTAGAGAGCTCCTACAATGAGCAGTTCTTC.

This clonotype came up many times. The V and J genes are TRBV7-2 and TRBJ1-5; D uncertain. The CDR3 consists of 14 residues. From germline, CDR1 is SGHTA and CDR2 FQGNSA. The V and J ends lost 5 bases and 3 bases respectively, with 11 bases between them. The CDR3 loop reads CASSMGGSNQPQHF. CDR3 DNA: TGTGCCAGCAGCATGGGAGGTTCCAATCAGCCCCAGCATTTT.

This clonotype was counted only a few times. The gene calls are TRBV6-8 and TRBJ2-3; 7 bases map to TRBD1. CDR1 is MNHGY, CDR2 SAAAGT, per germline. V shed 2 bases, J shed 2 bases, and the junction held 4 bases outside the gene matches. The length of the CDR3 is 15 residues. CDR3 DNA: TGTGCCAGCAGTTACCGGGACAGAGCCACAGATACGCAGTATTTT. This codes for CASSYRDRATDTQYF.

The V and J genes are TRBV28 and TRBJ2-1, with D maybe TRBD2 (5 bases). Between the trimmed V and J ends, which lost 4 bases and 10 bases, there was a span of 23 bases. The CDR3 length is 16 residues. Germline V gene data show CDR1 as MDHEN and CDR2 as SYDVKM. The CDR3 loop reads CASSSGQDPPGREQFF. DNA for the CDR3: TGTGCCAGCAGTTCAGGTCAGGACCCCCCGGGAAGGGAGCAGTTCTTC.

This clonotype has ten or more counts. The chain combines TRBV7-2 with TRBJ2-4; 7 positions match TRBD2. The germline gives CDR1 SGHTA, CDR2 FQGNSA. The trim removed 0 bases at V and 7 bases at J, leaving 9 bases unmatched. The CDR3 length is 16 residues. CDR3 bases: TGTGCCAGCAGCTTAGCTGGCGGGAGTCGGAGGAACATTCAGTACTTC. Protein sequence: CASSLAGGSRRNIQYF.

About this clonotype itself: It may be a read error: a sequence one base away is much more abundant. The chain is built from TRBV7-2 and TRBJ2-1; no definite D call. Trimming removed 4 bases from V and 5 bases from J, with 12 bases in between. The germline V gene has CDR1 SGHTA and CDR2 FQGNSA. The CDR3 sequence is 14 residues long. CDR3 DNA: TGTGCCAGCAGCTCCGACTTGGACCACAATGAGCAGTTCTTC. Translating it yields CASSSDLDHNEQFF.

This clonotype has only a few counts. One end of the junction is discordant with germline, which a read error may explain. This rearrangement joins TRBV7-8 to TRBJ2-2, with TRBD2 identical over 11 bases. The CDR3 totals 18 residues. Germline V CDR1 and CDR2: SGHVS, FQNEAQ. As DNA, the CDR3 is TGTGCCAACAGCCGACAGTTAGCGGGAGGGCGGAACACCGGGGAGCTGTTTTTT. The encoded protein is CANSRQLAGGRNTGELFF.

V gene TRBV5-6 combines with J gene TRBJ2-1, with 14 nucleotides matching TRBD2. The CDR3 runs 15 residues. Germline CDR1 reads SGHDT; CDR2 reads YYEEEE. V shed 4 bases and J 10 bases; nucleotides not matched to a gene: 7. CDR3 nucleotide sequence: TGTGCCAGCAGCCCGGGACTAGCGGGAGACCAGGAGCAGTTCTTC. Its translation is CASSPGLAGDQEQFF.

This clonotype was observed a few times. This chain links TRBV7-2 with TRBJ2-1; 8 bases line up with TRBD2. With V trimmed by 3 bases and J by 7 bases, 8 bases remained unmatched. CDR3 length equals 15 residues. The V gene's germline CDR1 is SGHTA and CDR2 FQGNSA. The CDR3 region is CASSFLGGGGNEQFF. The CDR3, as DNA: TGTGCCAGCAGCTTTCTTGGGGGCGGGGGGAATGAGCAGTTCTTC.

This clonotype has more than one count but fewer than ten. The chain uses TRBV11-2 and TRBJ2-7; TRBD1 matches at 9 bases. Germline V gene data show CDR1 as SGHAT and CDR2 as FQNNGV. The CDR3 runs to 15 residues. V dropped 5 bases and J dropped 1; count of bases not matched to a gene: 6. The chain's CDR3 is CASSLGTGKSYEQYV. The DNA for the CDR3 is TGTGCCAGCAGCCTGGGGACAGGGAAGTCCTACGAGCAGTACGTC.

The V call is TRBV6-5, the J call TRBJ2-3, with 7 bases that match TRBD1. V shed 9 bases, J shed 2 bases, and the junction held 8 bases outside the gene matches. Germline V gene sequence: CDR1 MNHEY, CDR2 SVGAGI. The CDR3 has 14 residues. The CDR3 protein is CASHRGSNTDTQYF. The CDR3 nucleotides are TGTGCCAGTCACAGGGGCTCAAACACAGATACGCAGTATTTT.

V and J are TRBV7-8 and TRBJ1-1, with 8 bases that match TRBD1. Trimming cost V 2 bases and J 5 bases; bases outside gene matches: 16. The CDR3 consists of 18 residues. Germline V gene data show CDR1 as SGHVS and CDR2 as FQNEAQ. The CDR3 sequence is CASSLRMDREYGETEAFF. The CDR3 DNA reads TGTGCCAGCAGCTTAAGGATGGACAGGGAATACGGGGAAACTGAAGCTTTCTTT.

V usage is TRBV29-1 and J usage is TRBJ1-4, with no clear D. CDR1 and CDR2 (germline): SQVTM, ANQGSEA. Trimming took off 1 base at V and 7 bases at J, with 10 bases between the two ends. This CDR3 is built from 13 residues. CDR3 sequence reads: CSVEARGSEKLFF. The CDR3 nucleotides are TGCAGCGTTGAAGCCAGAGGGAGTGAAAAACTGTTTTTT.

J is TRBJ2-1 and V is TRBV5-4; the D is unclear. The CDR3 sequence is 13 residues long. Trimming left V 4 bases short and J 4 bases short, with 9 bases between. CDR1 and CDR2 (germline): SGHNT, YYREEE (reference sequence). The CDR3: CASSTGEYNEQFF. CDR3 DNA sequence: TGTGCCAGCAGCACTGGTGAATACAATGAGCAGTTCTTC. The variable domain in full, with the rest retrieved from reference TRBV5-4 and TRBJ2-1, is ETGVTQSPTHLIKTRGQQVTLRCSSQSGHNTVSWYQQALGQGPQFIFQYYREEENGRGNFPPRFSGLQFPNYSSELNVNALELDDSALYLCASSTGEYNEQFFGPGTRLTVL.

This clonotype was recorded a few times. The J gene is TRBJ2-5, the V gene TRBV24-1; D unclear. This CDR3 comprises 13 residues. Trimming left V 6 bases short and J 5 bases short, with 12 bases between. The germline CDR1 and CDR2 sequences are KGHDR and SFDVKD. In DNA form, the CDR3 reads TGTGCCACCAGTATCCCAGACTCGGAGACCCAGTACTTC. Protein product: CATSIPDSETQYF.

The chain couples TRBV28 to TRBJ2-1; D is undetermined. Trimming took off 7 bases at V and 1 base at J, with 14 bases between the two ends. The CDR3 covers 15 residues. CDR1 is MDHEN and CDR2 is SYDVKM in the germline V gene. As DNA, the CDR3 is TGTGCCAGCACCCTGGCCCCCGTGTCCTACAATGAGCAGTTCTTC. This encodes CASTLAPVSYNEQFF.

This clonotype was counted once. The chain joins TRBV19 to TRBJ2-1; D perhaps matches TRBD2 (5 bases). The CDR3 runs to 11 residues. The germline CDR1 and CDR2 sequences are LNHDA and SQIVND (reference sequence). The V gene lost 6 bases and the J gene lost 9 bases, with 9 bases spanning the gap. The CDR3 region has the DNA TGTGCCAGTAGCGGGGATGGTGAGCAGTTCTTC. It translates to CASSGDGEQFF.